Included here is one T cell receptor beta chain sequence, with context. The sample originates from a study of CD8+ T cells in alopecia areata. Germline lookup yields CDR1 MNHEY and CDR2 SMNVEV (reference sequence). The V gene lost 5 bases and the J gene lost 0 bases, with 17 bases spanning the gap. The CDR3 spans 16 residues. Sequencing relied on a cDNA template that was reverse transcribed from extracted RNA. Produced via immunoSEQ multiplex PCR; TCRdb's table is partial and in-frame only. The table has about 140,000 clones, around four fifths seen once. Stated treatment: oral pan-JAK inhibitor, 5-10 mg twice daily.

The receptor was isolated from a human donor with alopecia areata. The V call is TRBV27, the J call TRBJ2-7, with D possibly being TRBD1 or TRBD2 (6 bases each). Sequenced here: CD8+ T cells sorted from blood, sampled at week 4, from a patient treated with tofacitinib. CDR3 DNA sequence: TGTGCCAGCAGTCTAGGGGGGACAACAAGCTCCTACGAGCAGTACTTC. Its protein product is CASSLGGTTSSYEQYF.